The 10 T cell receptor beta chains in this list originate from one sample, sequenced in a study of T-cell reconstitution after alpha-beta-depleted transplantation in children. Unique molecular identifiers were incorporated when the TCRbeta library was constructed. TCRdb used MiXCR to reprocess the PCR reads, holding one entry per CDR3 protein. The sample holds around 700,000 distinct CDR3 sequences; roughly 14% are singletons and the top ten take 0.75% to 0.85%. Sample: PBMCs, taken before TCRalphabeta/CD19-depleted stem cell transplant. The receptors were gathered from a girl aged 2-10 years with congenital amegakaryocytic thrombocytopenia, due to receive a stem cell transplant.

This chain links TRBV20-1 with TRBJ2-5; a weak D match, TRBD2 (6 bases). Germline V gives CDR1 DFQATT, CDR2 SNEGSKA (reference sequence). The ends were cut back, 5 bases at V and 5 bases at J, with 21 bases in the middle. The CDR3 totals 15 residues. The CDR3 loop is CSALGLTGGWETQYF. DNA for the CDR3: TGCAGTGCTCTCGGCCTGACTGGAGGGTGGGAGACCCAGTACTTC.

This clonotype was counted many times. This chain joins TRBV28 and TRBJ1-5; 7 bases are shared with TRBD1. Germline assignment: CDR1 MDHEN and CDR2 SYDVKM. The CDR3 totals 15 residues. The trim removed 5 bases at V and 1 base at J, leaving 5 bases unmatched. The CDR3 spells CASSTGTVSNQPQHF. In DNA form, the CDR3 reads TGTGCCAGCAGTACCGGGACAGTAAGCAATCAGCCCCAGCATTTT.

The chain links TRBV3-1 to TRBJ2-6; D gene ambiguous. Germline V gene data show CDR1 as LGHDT and CDR2 as YNNKEL (reference sequence). Between the trimmed V and J ends, which lost 3 bases and 2 bases, there was a span of 8 bases. This CDR3 has 15 residues. DNA of the CDR3: TGTGCCAGCAGCCATTCTTCGCCTGGGGCCAACGTCCTGACTTTC. This encodes CASSHSSPGANVLTF. Together with reference TRBV3-1 and TRBJ2-6, the CDR3 gives the full variable domain: DTAVSQTPKYLVTQMGNDKSIKCEQNLGHDTMYWYKQDSKKFLKIMFSYNNKELIINETVPNRFSPKSPDKAHLNLHINSLELGDSAVYFCASSHSSPGANVLTFGAGSRLTVL.

The chain combines TRBV6-5 with TRBJ2-3, with TRBD2 as a possible D gene (6 bases). Germline CDR1 is MNHEY and CDR2 is SVGAGI. V shed 1 base and J shed 3 bases, with 11 bases lying between them. The CDR3 runs 15 residues. The chain's CDR3 is CASSYLGGDTDTQYF. As DNA, the CDR3 is TGTGCCAGCAGTTACTTGGGGGGAGATACAGATACGCAGTATTTT.

The sample holds many counts of this clonotype. A read error may account for a junction end that differs from germline. This sequence joins TRBV20-1 and TRBJ2-7; 7 positions match TRBD1. The CDR3 runs to 12 residues. Germline V gene sequence: CDR1 DFQATT, CDR2 SNEGSKA (reference sequence). In DNA, the CDR3 is TGCAGTGCTGGAGACAGGGACTACGAGCAGTACTTC. Residues: CSAGDRDYEQYF.

This sequence joins TRBV20-1 and TRBJ2-7, with a weak D call TRBD1 (5 bases). Germline CDR1 DFQATT, CDR2 SNEGSKA (reference sequence). V dropped 7 bases and J dropped 2 bases, with 18 bases sitting between them. The CDR3 extends over 14 amino acids. The CDR3 region has the DNA TGCAGTGGGGAAGGGGCGATGGTGACCTACGAGCAGTACTTC. The encoded protein is CSGEGAMVTYEQYF.

Ten or more counts support this clonotype. The chain combines TRBV4-1 with TRBJ2-1, with D uncertain. The germline gives CDR1 MGHRA, CDR2 YSYEKL. CDR3 length: 14 residues. Trimming removed 4 bases at V and 6 bases at J, with 13 bases between. The chain's CDR3 is CASSLIVYRNEQFF. CDR3 in DNA: TGCGCCAGCAGCCTTATAGTATACCGCAATGAGCAGTTCTTC.

This clonotype turned up a few times. The rearrangement uses TRBV20-1 and TRBJ2-7, with 10 bases matching TRBD2. Germline assignment: CDR1 DFQATT and CDR2 SNEGSKA (reference sequence). V lost 3 bases and J lost 1; bases outside the gene matches: 6. There are 15 residues in the CDR3. CDR3 in DNA: TGCAGTGCTAGTAGTACTAGCGGGATATCCTACGAGCAGTACTTC. This codes for CSASSTSGISYEQYF.

V and J are TRBV11-2 and TRBJ2-7; 9 bases map to TRBD2. Germline V gene sequence: CDR1 SGHAT, CDR2 FQNNGV. Unmatched junction bases numbered 4, after V lost 4 bases and J lost 0 bases. The CDR3 covers 15 residues. CDR3 sequence reads: CASSSSGTRSYEQYF. The CDR3 region has the DNA TGTGCCAGCAGCTCTAGCGGGACGCGCTCCTACGAGCAGTACTTC.

This clonotype has at least ten counts. The J gene is TRBJ1-4, the V gene TRBV7-2, with TRBD1 identical over 11 bases. The germline V gene encodes CDR1 SGHTA and CDR2 FQGNSA. V gave up 5 bases and J gave up 8 bases; unmatched junction bases: 10. This CDR3 contains 16 residues. The CDR3 sequence is CASSPRGQGAREKLFF. Written as DNA, the CDR3 is TGTGCCAGCAGCCCACGAGGACAGGGGGCGAGGGAAAAACTGTTTTTT.